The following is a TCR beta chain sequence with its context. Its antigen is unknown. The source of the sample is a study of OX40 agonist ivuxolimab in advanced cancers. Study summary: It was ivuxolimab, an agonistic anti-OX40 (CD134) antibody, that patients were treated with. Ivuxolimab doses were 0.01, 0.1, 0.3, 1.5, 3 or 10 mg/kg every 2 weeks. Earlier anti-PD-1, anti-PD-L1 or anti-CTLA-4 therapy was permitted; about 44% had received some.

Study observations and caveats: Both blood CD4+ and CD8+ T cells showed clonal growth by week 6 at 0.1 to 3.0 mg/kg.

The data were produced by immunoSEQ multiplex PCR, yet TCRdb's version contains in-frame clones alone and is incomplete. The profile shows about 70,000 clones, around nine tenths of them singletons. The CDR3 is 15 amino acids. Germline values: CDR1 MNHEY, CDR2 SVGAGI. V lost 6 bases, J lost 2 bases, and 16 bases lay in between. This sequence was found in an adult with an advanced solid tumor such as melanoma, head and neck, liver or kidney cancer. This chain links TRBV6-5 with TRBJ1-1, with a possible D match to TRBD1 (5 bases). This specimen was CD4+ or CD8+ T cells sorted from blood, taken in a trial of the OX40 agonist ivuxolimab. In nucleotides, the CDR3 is TGTGCCAGCAGAGAGGATCGACAGCGAAACACTGAAGCTTTCTTT. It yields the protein CASREDRQRNTEAFF.